These 5 T cell receptor beta chains came from one sample sequenced in a study of blood T cell repertoires in COVID-19 (dated by TCRdb to 2020 to 2022). Libraries were constructed by the immunoSEQ multiplex PCR assay. TCRdb obtained this table from immuneACCESS and retained in-frame rearrangements with V and J assigned. These tables miss some clones; where compared with another copy, unresolved V genes account for less than half of the shortfall, and the remainder is unexplained. In all, the sample holds fewer than 200,000 clones, and approximately 91% of those were seen once. The ten largest clones capture roughly 5% of the sample. The sample consisted of peripheral blood. The receptors were sampled from a man aged 18 to 35 with COVID-19, enrolled during active disease.

This chain uses TRBV4-1 with TRBJ1-1; 10 positions match TRBD1. There are 15 residues in the CDR3. J lost 5 bases, V lost 2 bases, and 5 bases had no gene match. Germline CDR1 and CDR2: MGHRA and YSYEKL. The CDR3 loop reads CASSQFEDRGTEAFF. Here the CDR3 DNA reads TGCGCCAGCAGCCAATTCGAGGACAGGGGGACTGAAGCTTTCTTT.

This chain joins TRBV5-4 and TRBJ2-1; 12 bases line up with TRBD2. The V and J ends lost 3 bases and 8 bases, in that order; junction bases with no gene match: 3. The CDR3 has 14 residues. Germline lookup yields CDR1 SGHNT and CDR2 YYREEE (reference sequence). The CDR3 sequence: CASSSRLAGDEQFF. CDR3 nucleotides: TGTGCCAGCAGCTCTCGACTAGCGGGAGATGAGCAGTTCTTC.

J is TRBJ2-7 and V is TRBV19; TRBD1 matches at 8 bases. V dropped 7 bases and J dropped 2; count of bases not matched to a gene: 7. Germline V gene data show CDR1 as LNHDA and CDR2 as SQIVND (reference sequence). This CDR3 contains 14 residues. CDR3 protein: CASKDGTGTYEQYF. The CDR3 nucleotides read TGTGCCAGTAAGGACGGGACAGGAACCTACGAGCAGTACTTC.

The chain has TRBV7-2 and TRBJ2-1; TRBD2 aligns across 9 bases. CDR1 is SGHTA and CDR2 is FQGNSA in the germline V gene. After removal of 5 bases from V and 4 bases from J, the junction contained 9 bases not matched to a gene. The CDR3 loop spans 16 amino acids. Here the CDR3 reads CASSRVGLALYNEQFF. CDR3 sequence (DNA): TGTGCCAGCAGCAGAGTAGGACTAGCGCTATACAATGAGCAGTTCTTC.

This clone was seen a handful of times. In DNA, the CDR3 is TGTGCCAGCAAAGGGCCCGGGGGAGCAGGAGGTAACTATGGCTACACCTTC. This encodes CASKGPGGAGGNYGYTF. The chain recombines TRBV9 with TRBJ1-2, with a weak D call TRBD1 (5 bases). Germline-derived CDR1 and CDR2 are SGDLS and YYNGEE. V was shortened by 6 bases and J by 1 base, with 22 bases between the two germline ends. The CDR3 is made up of 17 amino acids.